Sequencing of this TCR beta chain was carried out in a study of shared T cell receptors in the human thymus. This clone is a singleton in its sample. CDR1 and CDR2 from the germline V gene are LGHNA and YSLEER. V lost 0 bases and J 0 bases, leaving 5 bases between the germline ends. This CDR3 has 15 amino acids. Here immunoSEQ multiplex PCR was the method, and the copy in TCRdb shows in-frame clones only, minus some. The table includes roughly 560,000 clones, around 82% detected once. The same sample was also studied in work on human thymus T cells. According to that study: It was healthy Finnish infants having corrective surgery for congenital heart defects who were the donors.

Sequencing input: thymocytes. This rearrangement joins TRBV4-3 to TRBJ2-2; unclear D gene. The receptor was derived from a boy under three years old with a congenital heart defect. The CDR3 region is CASSQDYANTGELFF. CDR3 coding DNA: TGCGCCAGCAGCCAAGACTATGCGAACACCGGGGAGCTGTTTTTT.